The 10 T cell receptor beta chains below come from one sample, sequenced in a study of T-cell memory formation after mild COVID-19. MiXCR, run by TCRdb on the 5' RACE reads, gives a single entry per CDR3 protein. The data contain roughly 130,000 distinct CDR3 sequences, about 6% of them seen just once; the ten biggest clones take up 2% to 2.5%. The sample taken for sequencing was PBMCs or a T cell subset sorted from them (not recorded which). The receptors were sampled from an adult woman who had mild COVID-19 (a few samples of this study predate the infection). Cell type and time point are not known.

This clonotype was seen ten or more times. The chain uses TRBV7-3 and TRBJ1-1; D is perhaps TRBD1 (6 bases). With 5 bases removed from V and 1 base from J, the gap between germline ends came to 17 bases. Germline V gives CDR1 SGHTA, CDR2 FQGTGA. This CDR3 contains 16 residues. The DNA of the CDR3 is TGTGCCAGCAGCCCGGCTCGGGACATCTCGAACACTGAAGCTTTCTTT. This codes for CASSPARDISNTEAFF.

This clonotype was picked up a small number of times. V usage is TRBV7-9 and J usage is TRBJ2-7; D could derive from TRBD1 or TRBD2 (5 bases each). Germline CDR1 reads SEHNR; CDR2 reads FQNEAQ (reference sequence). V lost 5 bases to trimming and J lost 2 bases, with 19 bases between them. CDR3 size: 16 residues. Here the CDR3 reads CASSLLGTSRPYEQYF. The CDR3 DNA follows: TGTGCCAGCAGCCTGCTCGGGACCTCCAGGCCCTACGAGCAGTACTTC.

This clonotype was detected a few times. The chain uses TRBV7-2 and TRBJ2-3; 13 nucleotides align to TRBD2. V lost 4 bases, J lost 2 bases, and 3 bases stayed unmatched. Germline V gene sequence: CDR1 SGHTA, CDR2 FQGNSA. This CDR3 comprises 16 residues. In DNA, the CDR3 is TGTGCCAGCAGCTCCGGACTAGCGGGGGCCACAGATACGCAGTATTTT. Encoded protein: CASSSGLAGATDTQYF.

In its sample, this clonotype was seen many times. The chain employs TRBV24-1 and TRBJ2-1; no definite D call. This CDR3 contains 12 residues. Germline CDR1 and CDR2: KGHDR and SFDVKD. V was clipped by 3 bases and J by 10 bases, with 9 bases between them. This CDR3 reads CATSDKSREQFF. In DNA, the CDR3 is TGTGCCACCAGTGATAAGTCGCGGGAGCAGTTCTTC.

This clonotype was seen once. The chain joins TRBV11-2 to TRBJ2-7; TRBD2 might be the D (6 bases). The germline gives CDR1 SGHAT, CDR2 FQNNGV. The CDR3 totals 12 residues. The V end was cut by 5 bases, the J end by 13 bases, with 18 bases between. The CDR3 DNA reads TGTGCCAGCAGCCGCGACTCTAGCGATCCCTACTTC. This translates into CASSRDSSDPYF. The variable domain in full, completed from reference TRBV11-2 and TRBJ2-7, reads EAGVAQSPRYKIIEKRQSVAFWCNPISGHATLYWYQQILGQGPKLLIQFQNNGVVDDSQLPKDRFSAERLKGVDSTLKIQPAKLEDSAVYLCASSRDSSDPYFGPGTRLTVT.

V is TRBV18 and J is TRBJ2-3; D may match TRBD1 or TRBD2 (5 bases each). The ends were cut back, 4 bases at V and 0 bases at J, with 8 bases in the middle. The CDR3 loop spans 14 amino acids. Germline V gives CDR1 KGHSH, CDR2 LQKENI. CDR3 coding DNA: TGTGCCAGCTCACAGGGACGGAGCACAGATACGCAGTATTTT. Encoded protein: CASSQGRSTDTQYF.

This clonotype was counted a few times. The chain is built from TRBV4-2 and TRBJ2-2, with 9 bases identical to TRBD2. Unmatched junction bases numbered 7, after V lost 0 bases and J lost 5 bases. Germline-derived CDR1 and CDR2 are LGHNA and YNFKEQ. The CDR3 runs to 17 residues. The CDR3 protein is CASSQELMGLATGELFF. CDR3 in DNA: TGTGCCAGCAGCCAAGAATTAATGGGACTAGCTACCGGGGAGCTGTTTTTT.

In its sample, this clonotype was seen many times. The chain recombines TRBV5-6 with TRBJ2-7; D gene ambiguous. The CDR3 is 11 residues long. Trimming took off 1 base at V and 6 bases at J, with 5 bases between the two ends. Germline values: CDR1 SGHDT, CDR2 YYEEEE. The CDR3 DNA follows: TGTGCCAGCAGCTTGTTTGGCGAGCAGTACTTC. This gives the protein CASSLFGEQYF.

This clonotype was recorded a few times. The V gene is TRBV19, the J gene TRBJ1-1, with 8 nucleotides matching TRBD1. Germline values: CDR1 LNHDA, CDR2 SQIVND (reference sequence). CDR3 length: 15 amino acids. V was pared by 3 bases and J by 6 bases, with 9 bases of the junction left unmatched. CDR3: CASSIGGTGLSEAFF. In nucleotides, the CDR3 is TGTGCCAGTAGTATCGGGGGGACAGGTCTTTCTGAAGCTTTCTTT.

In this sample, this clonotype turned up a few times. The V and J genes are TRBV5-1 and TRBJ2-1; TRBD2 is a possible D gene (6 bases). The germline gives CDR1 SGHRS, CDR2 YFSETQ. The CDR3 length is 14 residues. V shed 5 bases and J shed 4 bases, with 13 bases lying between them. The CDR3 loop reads CASSVGGVYNEQFF. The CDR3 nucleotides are TGCGCCAGCAGTGTAGGAGGGGTATACAATGAGCAGTTCTTC.